Shown below are 10 T cell receptor beta chains from a single sample sequenced in a study of control samples from healthy donors and cancer patients. Measured with immunoSEQ multiplex PCR; TCRdb has only the in-frame clones, and not every one. Of about 130,000 clones listed, about 95% were seen once; the top ten hold around 3.6%. Sequenced material: blood. The receptors were gathered from a man younger than 40 in good health.

CDR3 in DNA: TGTGCCAGCAGCGCCACCTCGCTGAGGACTAGCACAGATACGCAGTATTTT. Translation: CASSATSLRTSTDTQYF. This chain connects TRBV13 to TRBJ2-3; TRBD2 is a possible D gene (5 bases). Looked up from germline, CDR1 is PRHDT and CDR2 is FYEKMQ (reference sequence). Trimming took 5 bases from V and 0 from J, leaving 18 bases between them. CDR3 length equals 17 residues.

Only a few counts were recorded for this clone. The chain has TRBV29-1 and TRBJ2-1, with D tentatively TRBD1 or TRBD2 (5 bases each). V was cut by 7 bases and J by 5 bases, with 15 bases left in between. CDR1 is SQVTM, CDR2 ANQGSEA, per germline. The CDR3 length is 13 residues. The CDR3 loop reads CSGGASLNNEQFF. For the CDR3, the DNA is TGCAGCGGAGGGGCTAGCCTAAACAATGAGCAGTTCTTC.

The chain couples TRBV27 to TRBJ2-5; the D gene is possibly TRBD1 (5 bases). V lost 4 bases and J lost 5, with 11 bases in between. This CDR3 region has 13 residues. Germline V gene lookup returns CDR1 MNHEY and CDR2 SMNVEV (reference sequence). CDR3 residues: CASSSRVVETQYF. The CDR3 region has the DNA TGTGCCAGCAGTTCCAGGGTCGTTGAGACCCAGTACTTC.

Turning to this clone: This same CDR3 is encoded by further DNA sequences in the sample. V is TRBV9 and J is TRBJ1-1; D is possibly TRBD1 (6 bases). CDR1 is SGDLS and CDR2 is YYNGEE in the germline V gene. The CDR3 contains 13 residues. V shed 3 bases and J shed 1 base, with 7 bases lying between them. The CDR3 is CASSEGGNTEAFF. Written as DNA, the CDR3 is TGTGCCAGCAGCGAGGGGGGGAACACTGAAGCTTTCTTT.

J is TRBJ2-1 and V is TRBV2, with 8 bases that match TRBD2. From germline, CDR1 is SNHLY and CDR2 FYNNEI. The CDR3 sequence is 14 residues long. CDR3 in DNA: TGTGCACGCGGGGGGCTAGCGGGCTACAATGAGCAGTTCTTC. As protein: CARGGLAGYNEQFF. The full variable domain, in which reference TRBV2 and TRBJ2-1 provide the parts outside the CDR3, is EPEVTQTPSHQVTQMGQEVILRCVPISNHLYFYWYRQILGQKVEFLVSFYNNEISEKSEIFDDQFSVERPDGSNFTLKIRSTKLEDSAMYFCARGGLAGYNEQFFGPGTRLTVL.

This chain uses TRBV2 with TRBJ2-5; weak D call: TRBD2 (7 bases). This CDR3 is 16 amino acids long. Germline CDR1 SNHLY, CDR2 FYNNEI. Trimming stripped 4 bases from V and 1 base from J, with 16 bases between. In DNA, the CDR3 is TGTGCCAGCAGTGGGAGGGGGGGGCATGGCCAAGAGACCCAGTACTTC. Encoded protein: CASSGRGGHGQETQYF.

This chain connects TRBV6-1 to TRBJ2-7, with TRBD1 as a possible D gene (5 bases). This CDR3 has 13 residues. The ends were cut back, 1 base at V and 5 bases at J, with 9 bases in the middle. The germline gives CDR1 MNHNS, CDR2 SASEGT. The CDR3 DNA reads TGTGCCAGCAGTGAAGTCAGGGCAGACGAGCAGTACTTC. Translation gives CASSEVRADEQYF.

The rearrangement joins TRBV27 to TRBJ1-2, with 7 bases aligning to TRBD1. This CDR3 comprises 13 residues. The V and J ends lost 6 bases and 2 bases, in that order; junction bases with no gene match: 3. CDR1 MNHEY and CDR2 SMNVEV come from the germline V gene (reference sequence). The CDR3 coding sequence is TGTGCCAGCAGACCGACAGGGAACTATGGCTACACCTTC. This sequence encodes CASRPTGNYGYTF.

This chain joins TRBV4-1 and TRBJ2-5; D is perhaps TRBD1 (6 bases). The CDR3 runs to 16 residues. Germline assignment: CDR1 MGHRA and CDR2 YSYEKL. V gave up 1 base and J gave up 1 base, with 13 bases separating them. The CDR3 protein is CASSQAPTGAQETQYF. In DNA, the CDR3 is TGCGCCAGCAGCCAAGCCCCGACAGGCGCCCAAGAGACCCAGTACTTC.

The rearrangement uses TRBV11-3 and TRBJ1-1; D remains ambiguous. CDR3 length: 13 amino acids. The germline V gene has CDR1 SGHNT and CDR2 YENEEA. Deletions cut 5 bases from V and 9 bases from J, with 16 bases between. CDR3 DNA: TGTGCCAGCAGCGGCGGAAAGGGCAATAAAGCTTTCTTT. Protein sequence: CASSGGKGNKAFF.